Listed here are 6 T cell receptor beta chains from one sample, sequenced in a study of blood T cell repertoires in COVID-19. TCRdb keeps only in-frame clones here, not all; method: immunoSEQ multiplex PCR. The table records about 43,000 clones, roughly nine tenths of them present only once. The sequencing input was peripheral blood. These TCRs come from a woman over 75 with active COVID-19.

This chain joins TRBV28 and TRBJ1-5, with TRBD1 matching 7 bases. The V gene end was trimmed by 2 bases and the J gene end by 3 bases; junction bases not matched to a gene: 31. CDR3 length equals 24 residues. The germline V gene encodes CDR1 MDHEN and CDR2 SYDVKM. In DNA form, the CDR3 reads TGTGCCAGCAGTTTAACTCTTTTCGGTTATTTTCCGGGACAGCAAAAAGTATACAATCAGCCCCAGCATTTT. Protein: CASSLTLFGYFPGQQKVYNQPQHF.

The chain recombines TRBV19 with TRBJ1-3; TRBD1 aligns across 9 bases. Trimming removed 4 bases from V and 0 bases from J; junction bases left unmatched: 1. There are 15 residues in the CDR3. CDR1 and CDR2 (germline): LNHDA, SQIVND (reference sequence). In nucleotides, the CDR3 is TGTGCCAGTAGTAAGACAGGGGGCTCTGGAAACACCATATATTTT. It encodes CASSKTGGSGNTIYF.

The CDR3 region is CASSLSGGAPHEQYF. CDR3 DNA: TGTGCCAGCAGCTTGAGCGGGGGGGCCCCGCACGAGCAGTACTTC. The J gene is TRBJ2-7, the V gene TRBV7-2, with 10 positions matching TRBD2. The CDR3 runs to 15 residues. Per germline, CDR1 SGHTA and CDR2 FQGNSA. With 3 bases clipped from V and 5 bases from J, the junction kept 7 bases outside the gene matches.

The chain joins TRBV2 to TRBJ2-2; D uncertain. Trimming removed 7 bases from V and 4 bases from J, with 19 bases in between. The CDR3 is 16 residues long. Germline CDR1 is SNHLY and CDR2 is FYNNEI. CDR3 DNA sequence: TGTGCCAGCACCCCCCAGTCGGGTATGTCCACCGGGGAGCTGTTTTTT. It yields the protein CASTPQSGMSTGELFF.

V usage is TRBV5-5 and J usage is TRBJ2-7, with 8 bases matching TRBD1. Germline lookup yields CDR1 SGHKS and CDR2 YYEKEE (reference sequence). The junction had 11 bases not matched to a gene; V was cut back by 4 bases and J by 2 bases. This CDR3 spans 16 amino acids. In DNA, the CDR3 is TGTGCCAGCAGCCCAAGGACAGGGCCCTTAACCTACGAGCAGTACTTC. Its protein is CASSPRTGPLTYEQYF.

As to this clone: Other DNA sequences within the sample encode an identical CDR3. V gene TRBV19 combines with J gene TRBJ2-5, with TRBD2 as a possible D gene (5 bases). The CDR3 is 15 residues long. V shed 1 base and J shed 4 bases, with 13 bases lying between them. Germline V gene sequence: CDR1 LNHDA, CDR2 SQIVND (reference sequence). CDR3 region: CASSIGARDRETQYF. The CDR3 DNA reads as TGTGCCAGTAGTATAGGGGCACGGGATAGAGAGACCCAGTACTTC. The complete variable domain, with remaining parts taken from reference TRBV19 and TRBJ2-5, reads DGGITQSPKYLFRKEGQNVTLSCEQNLNHDAMYWYRQDPGQGLRLIYYSQIVNDFQKGDIAEGYSVSREKKESFPLTVTSAQKNPTAFYLCASSIGARDRETQYFGPGTRLLVL.